The entry below gives a single TCR beta chain sequence along with its context. These data come from a study of CD8 T cells in Susac syndrome. V lost 6 bases and J lost 7, with 12 bases in between. The length of the CDR3 is 11 residues. In germline, CDR1 is SQVTM, CDR2 ANQGSEA. TCR beta from blood CD8+ and CD4+ T cells was sequenced. The patients with Susac syndrome were individuals who fulfilled the recently defined diagnostic criteria for disease that was either definite or probable. The RNA, about 0.5 to 1 ug, was put through reverse transcription using random hexamers. Coverage of TCR beta CDR3 amplification by immunoSEQ multiplex PCR extended to 54 Vbeta and 13 Jbeta. TCRdb processed the immunoSEQ multiplex PCR reads anew with MiXCR; each CDR3 protein has one entry. Here the sample spans some 130,000 distinct CDR3 sequences, roughly 94% being singletons.

The rearrangement uses TRBV29-1 and TRBJ1-1; D might be TRBD1 (6 bases). This clonotype was sampled from a human donor with Susac syndrome. Source material: CD8+ T cells from PBMCs. As DNA, the CDR3 is TGCAGCGTACCCAGGGGCCTTGAAGCTTTCTTT. It encodes CSVPRGLEAFF.